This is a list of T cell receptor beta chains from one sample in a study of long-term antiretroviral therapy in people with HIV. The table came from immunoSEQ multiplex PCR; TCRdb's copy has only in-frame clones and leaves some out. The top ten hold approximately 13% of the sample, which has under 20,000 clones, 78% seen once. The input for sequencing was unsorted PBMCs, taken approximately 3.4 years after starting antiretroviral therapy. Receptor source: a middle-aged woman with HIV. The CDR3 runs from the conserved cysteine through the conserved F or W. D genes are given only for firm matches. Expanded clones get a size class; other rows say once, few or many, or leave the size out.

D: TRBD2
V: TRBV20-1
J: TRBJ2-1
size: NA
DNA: TGCAGTGGCGCGGGGGACTTGGAACAGTTCTTC
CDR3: CSGAGDLEQFF

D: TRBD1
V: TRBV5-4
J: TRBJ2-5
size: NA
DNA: TGTGCCAGCAGCATGGGACAGGGGGCTCGGGAGACCCAGTACTTC
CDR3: CASSMGQGARETQYF

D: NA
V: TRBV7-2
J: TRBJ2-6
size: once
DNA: TGTGCCAGCAGCTTAAGCCATCCGGGCTCTGGGGCCAACGTCCTGACTTTC
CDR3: CASSLSHPGSGANVLTF

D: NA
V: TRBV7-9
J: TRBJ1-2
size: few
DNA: TGTGCCAGCAGACCCAAGCCTAACCTTAGGGTGGATGGCTACACCTTC
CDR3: CASRPKPNLRVDGYTF

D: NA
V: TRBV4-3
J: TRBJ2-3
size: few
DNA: TGCGCCAGCAGCCAAGAAAGGCAGGACTCAGATACGCAGTATTTT
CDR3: CASSQERQDSDTQYF

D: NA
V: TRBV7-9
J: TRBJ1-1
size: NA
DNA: TGTGCCAGCAGCTTAGACGAGGGCACTGAAGCTTTCTTT
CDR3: CASSLDEGTEAFF

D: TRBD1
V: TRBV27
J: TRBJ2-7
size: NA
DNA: TGTGCCAGCAGGCCTCACCAATGGACAGGGGTCGAGCAGTACTTC
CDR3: CASRPHQWTGVEQYF

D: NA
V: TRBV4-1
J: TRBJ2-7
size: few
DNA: TGCGCCAGCAGCCGAGGGACATTGGGTAACTCCTACGAGCAGTACTTC
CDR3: CASSRGTLGNSYEQYF

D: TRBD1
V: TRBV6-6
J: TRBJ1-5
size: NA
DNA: TGTGCCAGCAGTTACACAGGACAGGGAGGGGGTCAGCCCCAGCATTTT
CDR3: CASSYTGQGGGQPQHF

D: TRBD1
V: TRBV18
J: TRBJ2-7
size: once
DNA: TGTGCCAGCCGCCTACCGGGACAGGTTAACGAGCAGTACTTC
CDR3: CASRLPGQVNEQYF

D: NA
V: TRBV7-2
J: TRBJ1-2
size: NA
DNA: TGTGCCAGCAGCCCCCGGGGGGGCCCCTATGGCTACACCTTC
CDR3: CASSPRGGPYGYTF

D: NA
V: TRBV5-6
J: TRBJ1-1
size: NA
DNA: TGTGCCAGCACCCGGGACGGTGAGAACACTGAAGCTTTCTTT
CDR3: CASTRDGENTEAFF

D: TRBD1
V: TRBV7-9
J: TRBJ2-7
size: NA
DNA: TGTGCCAGCAGCCCCGGACAGGGTAGGCACGAGCAGTACTTC
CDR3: CASSPGQGRHEQYF

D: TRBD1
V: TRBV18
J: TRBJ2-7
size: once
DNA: TGTGCCAGCTCAACCGGGGCAGGGGGCGAGAGGACCTACGAGCAGTACTTC
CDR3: CASSTGAGGERTYEQYF

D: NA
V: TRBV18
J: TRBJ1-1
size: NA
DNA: TGTGCCAGCTCACCACCGGGGGGAGTCATGAACACTGAAGCTTTCTTT
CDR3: CASSPPGGVMNTEAFF

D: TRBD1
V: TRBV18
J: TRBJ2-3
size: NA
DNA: TGTGCCAGCTCACCCCGGGACAGGGGCGCAGATACGCAGTATTTT
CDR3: CASSPRDRGADTQYF

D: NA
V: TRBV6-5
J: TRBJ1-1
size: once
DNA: TGTGCCAGCAGTTACTCCCAGGCTAACACTGAAGCTTTCTTT
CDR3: CASSYSQANTEAFF

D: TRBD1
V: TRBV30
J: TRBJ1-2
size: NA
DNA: TGTGCCTGGAGTACCCAGGGGGCGCCTCGGGGCTACACCTTC
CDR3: CAWSTQGAPRGYTF

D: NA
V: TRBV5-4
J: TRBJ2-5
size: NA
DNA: TGTGCCAGCAGCTTGGGAGGGGGTAGAGGCCAAGAGACCCAGTACTTC
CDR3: CASSLGGGRGQETQYF

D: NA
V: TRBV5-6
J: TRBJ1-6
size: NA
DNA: TGTGCCAGCAGCTCCTGGGGGACACCCGATTCACCCCTCCACTTT
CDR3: CASSSWGTPDSPLHF

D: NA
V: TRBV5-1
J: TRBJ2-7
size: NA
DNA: TGCGCCAGCAGCTTGGCCTCATCTGGGGGCATCAACGAGCAGTACTTC
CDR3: CASSLASSGGINEQYF

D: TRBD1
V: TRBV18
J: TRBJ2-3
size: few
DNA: TGTGCCAGCTCACGACCGGGACAGGGCACAGATACGCAGTATTTT
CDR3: CASSRPGQGTDTQYF

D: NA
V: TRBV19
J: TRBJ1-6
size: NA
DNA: TGTGCCAGTAGTTCAGACAGCGCGAACTATAATTCACCCCTCCACTTT
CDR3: CASSSDSANYNSPLHF